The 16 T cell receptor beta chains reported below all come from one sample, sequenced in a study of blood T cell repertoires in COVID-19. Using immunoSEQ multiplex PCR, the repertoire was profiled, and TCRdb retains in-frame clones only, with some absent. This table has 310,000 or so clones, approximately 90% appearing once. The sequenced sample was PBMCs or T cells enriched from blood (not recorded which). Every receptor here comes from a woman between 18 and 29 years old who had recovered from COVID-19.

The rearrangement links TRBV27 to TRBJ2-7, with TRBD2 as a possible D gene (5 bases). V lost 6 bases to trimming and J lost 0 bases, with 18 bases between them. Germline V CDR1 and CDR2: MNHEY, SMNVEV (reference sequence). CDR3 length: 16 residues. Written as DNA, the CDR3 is TGTGCCAGCAGCCCGAGGGTAACTCGCTACTCCTACGAGCAGTACTTC. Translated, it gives CASSPRVTRYSYEQYF.

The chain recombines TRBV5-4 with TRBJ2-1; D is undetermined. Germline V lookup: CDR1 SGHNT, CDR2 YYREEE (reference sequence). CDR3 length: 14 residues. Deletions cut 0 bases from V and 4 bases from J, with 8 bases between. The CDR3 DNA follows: TGTGCCAGCAGCTTGGCCGAGCCGTACAATGAGCAGTTCTTC. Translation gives CASSLAEPYNEQFF.

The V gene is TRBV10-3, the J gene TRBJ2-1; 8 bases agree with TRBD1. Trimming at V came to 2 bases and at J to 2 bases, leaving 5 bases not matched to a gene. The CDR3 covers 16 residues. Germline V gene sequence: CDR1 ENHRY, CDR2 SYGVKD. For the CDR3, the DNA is TGTGCCATCAGTGAGCCGGGACAGGCGCCCTACAATGAGCAGTTCTTC. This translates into CAISEPGQAPYNEQFF.

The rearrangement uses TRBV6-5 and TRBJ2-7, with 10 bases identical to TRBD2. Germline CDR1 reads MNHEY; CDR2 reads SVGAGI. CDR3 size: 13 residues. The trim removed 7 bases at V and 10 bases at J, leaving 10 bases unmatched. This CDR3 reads CASTNPGLANQYF. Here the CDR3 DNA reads TGTGCCAGCACCAATCCGGGACTAGCGAACCAGTACTTC.

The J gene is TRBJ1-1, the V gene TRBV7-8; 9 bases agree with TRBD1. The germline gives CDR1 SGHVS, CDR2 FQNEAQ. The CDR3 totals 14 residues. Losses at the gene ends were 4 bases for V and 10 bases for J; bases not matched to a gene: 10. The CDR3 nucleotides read TGTGCCAGCAGCTCATTACAGGGGGCGAGGGGAGCTTTCTTT. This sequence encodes CASSSLQGARGAFF.

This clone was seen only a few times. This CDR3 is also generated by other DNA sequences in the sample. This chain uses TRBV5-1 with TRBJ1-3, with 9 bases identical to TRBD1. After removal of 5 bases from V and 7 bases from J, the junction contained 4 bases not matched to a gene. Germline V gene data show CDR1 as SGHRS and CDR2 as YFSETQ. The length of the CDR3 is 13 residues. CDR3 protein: CASSPGTGNTIYF. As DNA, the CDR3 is TGCGCCAGCAGTCCCGGGACAGGGAACACCATATATTTT.

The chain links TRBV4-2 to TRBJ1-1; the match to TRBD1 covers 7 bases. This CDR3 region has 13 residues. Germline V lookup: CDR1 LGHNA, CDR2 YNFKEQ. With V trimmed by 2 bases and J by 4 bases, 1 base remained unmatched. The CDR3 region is CASSQTGATEAFF. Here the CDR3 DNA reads TGTGCCAGCAGCCAAACAGGGGCCACTGAAGCTTTCTTT.

CDR3 loop: CASSLRGQGIPTDTQYF. In DNA, the CDR3 is TGCGCCAGCAGCTTGCGGGGACAGGGAATTCCCACAGATACGCAGTATTTT. The chain links TRBV5-1 to TRBJ2-3; 9 nucleotides line up with TRBD1. After removal of 1 base from V and 2 bases from J, the junction contained 8 bases not matched to a gene. The CDR3 covers 17 residues. Germline V gives CDR1 SGHRS, CDR2 YFSETQ.

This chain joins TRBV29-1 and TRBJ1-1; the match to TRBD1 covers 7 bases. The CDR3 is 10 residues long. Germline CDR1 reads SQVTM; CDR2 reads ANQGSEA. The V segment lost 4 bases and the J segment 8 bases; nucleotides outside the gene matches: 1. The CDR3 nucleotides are TGCAGCGTTGGGGACAGAGAAGCTTTCTTT. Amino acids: CSVGDREAFF.

In nucleotides, the CDR3 is TGTGCCAGCAGCTTTCAAGCGGTGGTGGGGGAGACCCAGTACTTC. It is translated as CASSFQAVVGETQYF. The gene calls are TRBV7-8 and TRBJ2-5, with D possibly TRBD2 on 5 matching bases. In germline, CDR1 is SGHVS, CDR2 FQNEAQ. Between the trimmed V and J ends, which lost 3 bases and 5 bases, there was a span of 16 bases. The CDR3 length is 15 residues.

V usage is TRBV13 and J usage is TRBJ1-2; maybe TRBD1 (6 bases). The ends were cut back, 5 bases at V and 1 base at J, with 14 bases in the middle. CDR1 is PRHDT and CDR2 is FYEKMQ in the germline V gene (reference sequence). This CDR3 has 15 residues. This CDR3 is CASSLALDSNYGYTF. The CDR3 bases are TGTGCCAGCAGCCTAGCCCTGGACAGTAACTATGGCTACACCTTC.

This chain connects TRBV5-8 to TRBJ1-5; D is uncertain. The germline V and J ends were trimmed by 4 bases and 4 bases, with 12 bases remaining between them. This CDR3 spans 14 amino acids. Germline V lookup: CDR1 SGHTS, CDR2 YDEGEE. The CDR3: CASSHPTENQPQHF. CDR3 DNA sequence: TGTGCCAGCAGCCACCCTACAGAAAATCAGCCCCAGCATTTT. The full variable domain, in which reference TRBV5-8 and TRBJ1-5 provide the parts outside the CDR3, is EAGVTQSPTHLIKTRGQQATLRCSPISGHTSVYWYQQALGLGLQFLLWYDEGEERNRGNFPPRFSGRQFPNYSSELNVNALELEDSALYLCASSHPTENQPQHFGDGTRLSIL.

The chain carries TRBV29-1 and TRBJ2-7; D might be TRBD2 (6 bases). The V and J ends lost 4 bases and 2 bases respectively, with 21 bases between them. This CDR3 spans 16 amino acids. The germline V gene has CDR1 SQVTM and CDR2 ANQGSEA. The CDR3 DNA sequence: TGCAGCGTTGCGAGGGGAGAGCGGACTATACCCTACGAGCAGTACTTC. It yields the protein CSVARGERTIPYEQYF.

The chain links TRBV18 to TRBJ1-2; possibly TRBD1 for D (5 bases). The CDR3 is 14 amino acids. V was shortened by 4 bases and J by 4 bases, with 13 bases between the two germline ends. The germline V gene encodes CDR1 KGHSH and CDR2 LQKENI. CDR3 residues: CASSLQGGLYGYTF. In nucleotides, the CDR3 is TGTGCCAGCTCACTTCAGGGCGGTCTCTATGGCTACACCTTC.

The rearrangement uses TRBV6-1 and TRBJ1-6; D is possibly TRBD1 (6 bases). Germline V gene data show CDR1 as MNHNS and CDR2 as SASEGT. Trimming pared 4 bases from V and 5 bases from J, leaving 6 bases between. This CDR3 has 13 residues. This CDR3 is CASSGQDNSPLHF. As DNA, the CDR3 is TGTGCCAGCAGTGGACAGGATAATTCACCCCTCCACTTT.

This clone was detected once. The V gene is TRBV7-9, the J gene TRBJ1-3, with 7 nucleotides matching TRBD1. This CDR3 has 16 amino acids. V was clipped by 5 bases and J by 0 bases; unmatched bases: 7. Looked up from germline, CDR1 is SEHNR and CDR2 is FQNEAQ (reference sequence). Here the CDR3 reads CASSPRGQVSGNTIYF. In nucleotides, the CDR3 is TGTGCCAGCAGCCCTCGTGGACAGGTCTCTGGAAACACCATATATTTT. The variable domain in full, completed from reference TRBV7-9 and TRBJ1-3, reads DTGVSQNPRHKITKRGQNVTFRCDPISEHNRLYWYRQTLGQGPEFLTYFQNEAQLEKSRLLSDRFSAERPKGSFSTLEIQRTEQGDSAMYLCASSPRGQVSGNTIYFGEGSWLTVV.